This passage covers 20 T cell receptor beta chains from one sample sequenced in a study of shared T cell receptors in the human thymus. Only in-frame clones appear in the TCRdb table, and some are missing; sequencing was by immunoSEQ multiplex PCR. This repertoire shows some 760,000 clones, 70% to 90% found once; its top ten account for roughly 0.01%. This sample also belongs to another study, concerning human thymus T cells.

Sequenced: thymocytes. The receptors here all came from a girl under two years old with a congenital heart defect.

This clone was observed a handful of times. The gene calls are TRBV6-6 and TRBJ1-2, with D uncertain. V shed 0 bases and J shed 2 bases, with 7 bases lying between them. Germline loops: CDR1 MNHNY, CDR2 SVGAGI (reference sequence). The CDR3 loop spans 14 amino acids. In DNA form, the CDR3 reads TGTGCCAGCAGTTACTCGGAGGGCAACTATGGCTACACCTTC. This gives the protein CASSYSEGNYGYTF.

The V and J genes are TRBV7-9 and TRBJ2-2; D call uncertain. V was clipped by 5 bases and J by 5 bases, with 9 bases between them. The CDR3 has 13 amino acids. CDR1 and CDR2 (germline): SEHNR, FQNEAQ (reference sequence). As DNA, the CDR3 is TGTGCCAGCAGCGCCCGCGGTACCGGGGAGCTGTTTTTT. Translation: CASSARGTGELFF.

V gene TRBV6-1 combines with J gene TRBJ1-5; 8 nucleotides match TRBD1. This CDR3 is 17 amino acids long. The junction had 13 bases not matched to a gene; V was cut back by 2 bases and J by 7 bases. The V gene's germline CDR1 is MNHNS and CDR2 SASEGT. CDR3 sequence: CASSEYGGQGSVQPQHF. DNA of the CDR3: TGTGCCAGCAGTGAATACGGAGGACAGGGAAGTGTACAGCCCCAGCATTTT.

The CDR3 DNA reads TGTGCCAGCAGCCAAGACCACAATCCCACAGGGTCTAGTTCACCCCTCCACTTT. Encoded protein: CASSQDHNPTGSSSPLHF. The V gene is TRBV14, the J gene TRBJ1-6; a possible D gene is TRBD1 (6 bases). CDR3 length: 18 amino acids. Germline CDR1 and CDR2: SGHDN and FVKESK. Trimming cost V 0 bases and J 9 bases, with 21 bases left between them.

The CDR3 reads CASSLGASRSRGNTIYF. The CDR3 bases are TGTGCCAGCAGTTTAGGGGCCTCACGCTCAAGGGGAAACACCATATATTTT. The V gene is TRBV28, the J gene TRBJ1-3, with a tentative D call TRBD1 (5 bases). This CDR3 contains 17 residues. The V end was cut by 2 bases, the J end by 4 bases, with 18 bases between. CDR1 and CDR2 from the germline V gene are MDHEN and SYDVKM.

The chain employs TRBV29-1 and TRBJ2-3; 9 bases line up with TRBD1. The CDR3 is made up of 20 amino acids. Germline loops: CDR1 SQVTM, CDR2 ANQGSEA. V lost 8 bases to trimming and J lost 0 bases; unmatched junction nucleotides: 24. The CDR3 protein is CSFQPGQGNQGGGSTDTQYF. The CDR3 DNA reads TGCAGCTTCCAACCGGGACAGGGTAATCAAGGGGGTGGTAGCACAGATACGCAGTATTTT.

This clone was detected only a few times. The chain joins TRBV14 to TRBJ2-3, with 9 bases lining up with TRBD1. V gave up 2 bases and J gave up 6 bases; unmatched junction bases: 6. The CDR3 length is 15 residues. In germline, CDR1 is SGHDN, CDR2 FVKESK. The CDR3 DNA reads TGTGCCAGCAGCCAAACACAGGGGGCCGGCGATACGCAGTATTTT. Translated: CASSQTQGAGDTQYF. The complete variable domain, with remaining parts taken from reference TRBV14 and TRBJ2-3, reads EAGVTQFPSHSVIEKGQTVTLRCDPISGHDNLYWYRRVMGKEIKFLLHFVKESKQDESGMPNNRFLAERTGGTYSTLKVQPAELEDSGVYFCASSQTQGAGDTQYFGPGTRLTVL.

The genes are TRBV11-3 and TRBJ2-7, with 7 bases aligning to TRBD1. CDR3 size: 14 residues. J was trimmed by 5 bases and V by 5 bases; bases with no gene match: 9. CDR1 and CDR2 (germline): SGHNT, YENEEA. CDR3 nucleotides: TGTGCCAGCAGCCACCCCGACAGGGCCCACGAGCAGTACTTC. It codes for CASSHPDRAHEQYF.

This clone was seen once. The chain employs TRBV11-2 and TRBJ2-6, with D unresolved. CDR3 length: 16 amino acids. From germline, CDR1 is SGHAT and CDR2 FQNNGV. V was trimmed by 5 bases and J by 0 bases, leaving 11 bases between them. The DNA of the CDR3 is TGTGCCAGCAGCCCCGTAAGAGACTCTGGGGCCAACGTCCTGACTTTC. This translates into CASSPVRDSGANVLTF.

The DNA for the CDR3 is TGTGCCAGTAGTCTTCGGACAACTAGCGGGGTCTACAATGAGCAGTTCTTC. Residues: CASSLRTTSGVYNEQFF. J is TRBJ2-1 and V is TRBV19, with TRBD2 matching 10 bases. Germline V lookup: CDR1 LNHDA, CDR2 SQIVND (reference sequence). This CDR3 spans 17 amino acids. V shed 5 bases and J 3 bases; nucleotides not matched to a gene: 10. The full variable domain, in which reference TRBV19 and TRBJ2-1 provide the parts outside the CDR3, is DGGITQSPKYLFRKEGQNVTLSCEQNLNHDAMYWYRQDPGQGLRLIYYSQIVNDFQKGDIAEGYSVSREKKESFPLTVTSAQKNPTAFYLCASSLRTTSGVYNEQFFGPGTRLTVL.

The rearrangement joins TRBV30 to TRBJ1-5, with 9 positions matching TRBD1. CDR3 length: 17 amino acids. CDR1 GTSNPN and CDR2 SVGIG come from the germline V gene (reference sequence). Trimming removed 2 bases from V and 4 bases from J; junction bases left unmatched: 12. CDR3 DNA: TGTGCCTGGAGTCCCCCGGGACAGGGCGTCGGGAATCAGCCCCAGCATTTT. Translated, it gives CAWSPPGQGVGNQPQHF.

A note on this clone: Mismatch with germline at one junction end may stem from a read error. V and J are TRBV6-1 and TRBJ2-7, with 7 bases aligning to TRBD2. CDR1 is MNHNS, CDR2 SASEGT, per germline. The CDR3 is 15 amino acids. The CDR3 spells CASMGRLTSSHEQYF. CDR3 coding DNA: TGTGCCAGCATGGGGCGACTGACTAGCTCCCACGAGCAGTACTTC.

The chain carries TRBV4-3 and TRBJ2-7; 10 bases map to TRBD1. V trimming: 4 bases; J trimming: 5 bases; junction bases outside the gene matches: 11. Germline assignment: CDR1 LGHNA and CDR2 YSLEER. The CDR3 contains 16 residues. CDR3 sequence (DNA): TGCGCCAGCAGCCGGTCCGGGACAGGGGCCCCTAACGAGCAGTACTTC. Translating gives CASSRSGTGAPNEQYF.

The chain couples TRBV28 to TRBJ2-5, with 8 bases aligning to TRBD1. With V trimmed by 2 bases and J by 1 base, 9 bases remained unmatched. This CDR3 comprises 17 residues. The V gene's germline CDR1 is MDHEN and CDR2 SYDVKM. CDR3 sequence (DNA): TGTGCCAGCAGTTTAGACCCCCGGGACAGGAGCCAAGAGACCCAGTACTTC. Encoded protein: CASSLDPRDRSQETQYF.

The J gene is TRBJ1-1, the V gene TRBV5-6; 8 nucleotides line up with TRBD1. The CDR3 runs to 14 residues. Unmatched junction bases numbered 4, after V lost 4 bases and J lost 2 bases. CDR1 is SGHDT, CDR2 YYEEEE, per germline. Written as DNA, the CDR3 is TGTGCCAGCAGCCAAACAGGGGGAAACACTGAAGCTTTCTTT. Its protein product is CASSQTGGNTEAFF.

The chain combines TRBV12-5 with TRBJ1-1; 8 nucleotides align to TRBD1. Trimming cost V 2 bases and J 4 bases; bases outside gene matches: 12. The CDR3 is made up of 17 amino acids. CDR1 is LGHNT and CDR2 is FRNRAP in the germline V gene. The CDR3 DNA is TGTGCTAGTGGTTTGTCACTCCGGGACAGGTTGTCCACTGAAGCTTTCTTT. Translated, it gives CASGLSLRDRLSTEAFF.

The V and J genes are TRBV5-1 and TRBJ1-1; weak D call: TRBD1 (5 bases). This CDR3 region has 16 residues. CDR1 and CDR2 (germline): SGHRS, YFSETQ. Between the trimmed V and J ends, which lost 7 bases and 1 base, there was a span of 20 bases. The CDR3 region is CASRTSTGGENTEAFF. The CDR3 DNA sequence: TGCGCCAGCCGAACCTCCACGGGAGGGGAGAACACTGAAGCTTTCTTT. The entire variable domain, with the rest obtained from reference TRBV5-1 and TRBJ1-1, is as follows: KAGVTQTPRYLIKTRGQQVTLSCSPISGHRSVSWYQQTPGQGLQFLFEYFSETQRNKGNFPGRFSGRQFSNSRSEMNVSTLELGDSALYLCASRTSTGGENTEAFFGQGTRLTVV.

CDR3: CASSLDPVRGTSRNIQYF. CDR3 DNA sequence: TGTGCCAGCAGCTTAGATCCGGTCCGAGGGACTAGCAGAAACATTCAGTACTTC. The chain recombines TRBV11-2 with TRBJ2-4; 9 nucleotides agree with TRBD2. Germline CDR1 SGHAT, CDR2 FQNNGV. The junction had 12 bases not matched to a gene; V was cut back by 0 bases and J by 6 bases. This CDR3 comprises 18 residues.

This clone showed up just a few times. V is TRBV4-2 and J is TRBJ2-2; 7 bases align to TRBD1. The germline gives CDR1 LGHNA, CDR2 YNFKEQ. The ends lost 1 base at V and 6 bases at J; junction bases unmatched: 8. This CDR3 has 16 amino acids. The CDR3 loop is CASSQGSGGFSGELFF. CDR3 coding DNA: TGTGCCAGCAGCCAAGGGTCAGGGGGTTTTTCCGGGGAGCTGTTTTTT.

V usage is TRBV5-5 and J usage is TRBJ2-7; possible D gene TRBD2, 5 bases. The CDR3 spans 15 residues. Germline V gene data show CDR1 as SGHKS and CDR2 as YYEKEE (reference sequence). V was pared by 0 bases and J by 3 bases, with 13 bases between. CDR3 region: CASSLAGMEFYEQYF. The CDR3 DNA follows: TGTGCCAGCAGCTTGGCCGGGATGGAGTTCTACGAGCAGTACTTC.